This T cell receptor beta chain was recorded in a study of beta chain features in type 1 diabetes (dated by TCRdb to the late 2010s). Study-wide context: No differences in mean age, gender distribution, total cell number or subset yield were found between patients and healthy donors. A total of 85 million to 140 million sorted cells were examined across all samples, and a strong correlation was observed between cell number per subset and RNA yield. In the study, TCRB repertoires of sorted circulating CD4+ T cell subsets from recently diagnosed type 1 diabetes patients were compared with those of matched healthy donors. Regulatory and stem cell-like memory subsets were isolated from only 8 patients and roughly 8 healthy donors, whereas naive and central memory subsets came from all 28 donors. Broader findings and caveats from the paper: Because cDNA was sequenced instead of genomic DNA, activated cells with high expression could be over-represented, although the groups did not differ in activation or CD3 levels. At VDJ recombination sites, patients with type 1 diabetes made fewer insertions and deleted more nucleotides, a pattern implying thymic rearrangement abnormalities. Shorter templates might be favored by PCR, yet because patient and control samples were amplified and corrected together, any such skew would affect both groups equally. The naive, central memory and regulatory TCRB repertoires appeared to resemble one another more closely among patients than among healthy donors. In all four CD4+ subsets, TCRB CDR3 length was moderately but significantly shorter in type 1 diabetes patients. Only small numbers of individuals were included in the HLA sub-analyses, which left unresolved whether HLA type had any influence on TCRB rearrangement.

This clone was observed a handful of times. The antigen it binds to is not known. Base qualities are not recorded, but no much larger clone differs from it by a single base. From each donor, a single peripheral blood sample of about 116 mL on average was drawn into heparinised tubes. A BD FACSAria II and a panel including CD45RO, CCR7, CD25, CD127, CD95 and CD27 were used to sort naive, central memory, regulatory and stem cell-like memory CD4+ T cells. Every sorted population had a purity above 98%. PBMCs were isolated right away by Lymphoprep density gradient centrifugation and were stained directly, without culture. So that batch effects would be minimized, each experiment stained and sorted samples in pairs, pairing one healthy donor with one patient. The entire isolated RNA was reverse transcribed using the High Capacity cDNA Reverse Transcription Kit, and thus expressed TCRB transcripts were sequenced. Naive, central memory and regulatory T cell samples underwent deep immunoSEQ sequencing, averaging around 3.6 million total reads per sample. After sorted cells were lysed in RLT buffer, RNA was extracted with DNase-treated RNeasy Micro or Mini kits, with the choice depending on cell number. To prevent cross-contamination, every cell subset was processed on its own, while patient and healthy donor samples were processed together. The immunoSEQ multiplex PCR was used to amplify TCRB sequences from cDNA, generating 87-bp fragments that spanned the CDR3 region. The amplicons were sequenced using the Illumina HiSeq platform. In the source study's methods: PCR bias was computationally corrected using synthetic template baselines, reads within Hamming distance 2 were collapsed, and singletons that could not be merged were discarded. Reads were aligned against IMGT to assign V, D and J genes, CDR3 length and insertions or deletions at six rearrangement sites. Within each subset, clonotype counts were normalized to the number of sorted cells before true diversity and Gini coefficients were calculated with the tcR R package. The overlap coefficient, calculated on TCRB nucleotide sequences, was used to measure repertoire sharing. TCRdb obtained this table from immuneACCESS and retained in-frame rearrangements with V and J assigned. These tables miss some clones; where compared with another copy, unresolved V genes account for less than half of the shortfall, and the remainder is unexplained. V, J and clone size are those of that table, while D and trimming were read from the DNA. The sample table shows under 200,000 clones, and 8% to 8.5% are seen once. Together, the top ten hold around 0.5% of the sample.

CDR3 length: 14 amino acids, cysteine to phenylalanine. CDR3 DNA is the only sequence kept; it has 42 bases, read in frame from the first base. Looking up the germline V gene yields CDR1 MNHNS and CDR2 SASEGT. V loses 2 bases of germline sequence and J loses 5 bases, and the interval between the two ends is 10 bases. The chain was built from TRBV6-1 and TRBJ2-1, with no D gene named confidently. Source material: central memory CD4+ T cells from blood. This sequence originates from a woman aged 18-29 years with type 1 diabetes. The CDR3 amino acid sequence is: CASSERSAHNEQFF. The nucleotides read TGTGCCAGCAGTGAAAGGAGTGCCCACAATGAGCAGTTCTTC.